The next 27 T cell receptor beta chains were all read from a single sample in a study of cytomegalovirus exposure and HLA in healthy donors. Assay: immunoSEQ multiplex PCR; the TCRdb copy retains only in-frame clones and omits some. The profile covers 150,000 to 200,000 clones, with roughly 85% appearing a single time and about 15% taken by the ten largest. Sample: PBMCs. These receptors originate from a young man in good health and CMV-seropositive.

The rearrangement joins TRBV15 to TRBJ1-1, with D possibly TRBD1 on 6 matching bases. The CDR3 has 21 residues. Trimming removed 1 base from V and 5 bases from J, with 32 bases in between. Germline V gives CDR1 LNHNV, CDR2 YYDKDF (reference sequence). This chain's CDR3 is CATSRGDLPTGYPRMRTEAFF. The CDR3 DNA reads TGTGCCACCAGCAGAGGAGACCTACCCACAGGGTATCCCCGGATGAGGACTGAAGCTTTCTTT.

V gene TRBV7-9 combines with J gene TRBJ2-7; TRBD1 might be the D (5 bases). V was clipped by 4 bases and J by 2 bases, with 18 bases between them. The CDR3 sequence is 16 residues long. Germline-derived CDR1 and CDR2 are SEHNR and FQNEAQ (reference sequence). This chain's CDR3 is CASSSLEAGHPYEQYF. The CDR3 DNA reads TGTGCCAGCAGCTCCTTAGAAGCAGGGCACCCCTACGAGCAGTACTTC. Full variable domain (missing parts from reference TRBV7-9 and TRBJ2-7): DTGVSQNPRHKITKRGQNVTFRCDPISEHNRLYWYRQTLGQGPEFLTYFQNEAQLEKSRLLSDRFSAERPKGSFSTLEIQRTEQGDSAMYLCASSSLEAGHPYEQYFGPGTRLTVT.

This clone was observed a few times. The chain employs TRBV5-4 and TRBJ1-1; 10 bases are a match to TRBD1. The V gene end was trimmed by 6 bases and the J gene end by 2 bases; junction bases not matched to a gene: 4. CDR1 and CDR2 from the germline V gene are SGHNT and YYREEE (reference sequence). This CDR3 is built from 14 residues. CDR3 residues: CASTRDRGNTEAFF. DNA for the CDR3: TGTGCCAGCACCCGGGACAGGGGAAACACTGAAGCTTTCTTT.

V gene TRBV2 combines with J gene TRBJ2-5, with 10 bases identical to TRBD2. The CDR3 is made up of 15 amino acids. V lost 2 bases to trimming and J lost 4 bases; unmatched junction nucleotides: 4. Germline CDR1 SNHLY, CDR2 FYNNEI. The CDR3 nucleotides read TGTGCCAGCAGTGAAATGGCTAGCGGGGGAGAGACCCAGTACTTC. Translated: CASSEMASGGETQYF. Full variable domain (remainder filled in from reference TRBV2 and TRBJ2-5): EPEVTQTPSHQVTQMGQEVILRCVPISNHLYFYWYRQILGQKVEFLVSFYNNEISEKSEIFDDQFSVERPDGSNFTLKIRSTKLEDSAMYFCASSEMASGGETQYFGPGTRLLVL.

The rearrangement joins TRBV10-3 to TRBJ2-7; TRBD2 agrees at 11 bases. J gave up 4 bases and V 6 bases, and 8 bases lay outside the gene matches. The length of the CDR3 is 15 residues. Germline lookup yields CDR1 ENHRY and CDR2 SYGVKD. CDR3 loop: CAISPTSGEGYEQYF. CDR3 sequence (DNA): TGTGCCATCAGCCCGACTAGCGGGGAGGGTTACGAGCAGTACTTC.

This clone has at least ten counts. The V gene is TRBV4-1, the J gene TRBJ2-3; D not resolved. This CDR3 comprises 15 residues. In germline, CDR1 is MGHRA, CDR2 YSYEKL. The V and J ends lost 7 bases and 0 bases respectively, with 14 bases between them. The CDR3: CASKLMLSSTDTQYF. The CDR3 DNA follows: TGCGCCAGCAAACTGATGCTTAGTAGCACAGATACGCAGTATTTT.

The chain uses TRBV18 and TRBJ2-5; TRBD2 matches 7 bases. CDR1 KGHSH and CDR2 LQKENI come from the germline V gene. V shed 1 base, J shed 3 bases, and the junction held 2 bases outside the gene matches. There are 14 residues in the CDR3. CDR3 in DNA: TGTGCCAGCTCACCACGGCTAGCGGAAGAGACCCAGTACTTC. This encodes CASSPRLAEETQYF.

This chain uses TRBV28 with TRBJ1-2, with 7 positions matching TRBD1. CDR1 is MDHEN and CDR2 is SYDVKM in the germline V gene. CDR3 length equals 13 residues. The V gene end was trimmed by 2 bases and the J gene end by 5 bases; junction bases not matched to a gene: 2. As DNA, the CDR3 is TGTGCCAGCAGTTTAGTCAGGGGGTATGGCTACACCTTC. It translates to CASSLVRGYGYTF.

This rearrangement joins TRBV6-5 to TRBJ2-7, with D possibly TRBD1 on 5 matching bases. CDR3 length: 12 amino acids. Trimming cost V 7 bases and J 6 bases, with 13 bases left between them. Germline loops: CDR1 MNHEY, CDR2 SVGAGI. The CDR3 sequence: CASTGQSLEQYF. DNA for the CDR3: TGTGCCAGCACCGGACAATCGCTCGAGCAGTACTTC.

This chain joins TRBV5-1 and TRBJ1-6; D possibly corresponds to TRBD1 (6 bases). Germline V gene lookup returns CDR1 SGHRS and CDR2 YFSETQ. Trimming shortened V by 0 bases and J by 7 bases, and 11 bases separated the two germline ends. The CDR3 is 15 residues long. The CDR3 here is CASSLDRVQNSPLHF. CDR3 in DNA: TGCGCCAGCAGCTTGGACAGGGTCCAGAATTCACCCCTCCACTTT. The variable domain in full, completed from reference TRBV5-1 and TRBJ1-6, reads KAGVTQTPRYLIKTRGQQVTLSCSPISGHRSVSWYQQTPGQGLQFLFEYFSETQRNKGNFPGRFSGRQFSNSRSEMNVSTLELGDSALYLCASSLDRVQNSPLHFGNGTRLTVT.

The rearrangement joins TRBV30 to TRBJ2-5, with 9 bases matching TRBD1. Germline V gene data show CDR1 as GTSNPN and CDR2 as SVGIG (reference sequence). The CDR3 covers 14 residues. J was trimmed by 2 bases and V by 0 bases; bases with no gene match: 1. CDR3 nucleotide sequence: TGTGCCTGGAGTGTAGGGACAGGGCAAGAGACCCAGTACTTC. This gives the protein CAWSVGTGQETQYF.

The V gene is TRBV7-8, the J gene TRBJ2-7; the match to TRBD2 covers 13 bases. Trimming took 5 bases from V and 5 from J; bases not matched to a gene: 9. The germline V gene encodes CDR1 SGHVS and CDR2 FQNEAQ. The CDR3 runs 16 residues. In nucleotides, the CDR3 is TGTGCCAGCAGCCCGGGGACTAGCGGGACCTTAAACGAGCAGTACTTC. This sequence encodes CASSPGTSGTLNEQYF.

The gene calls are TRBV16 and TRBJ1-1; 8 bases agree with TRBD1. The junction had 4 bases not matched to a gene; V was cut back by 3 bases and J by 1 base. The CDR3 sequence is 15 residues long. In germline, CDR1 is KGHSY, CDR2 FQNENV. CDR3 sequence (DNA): TGTGCCAGCAGCCAGTCCGGGACAGGGAACACTGAAGCTTTCTTT. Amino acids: CASSQSGTGNTEAFF.

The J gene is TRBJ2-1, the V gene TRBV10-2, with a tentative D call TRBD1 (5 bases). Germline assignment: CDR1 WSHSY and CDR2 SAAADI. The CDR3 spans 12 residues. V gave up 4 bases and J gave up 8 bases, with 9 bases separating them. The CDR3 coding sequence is TGCGCCAGCAGTGGTTGGGGCGATGAGCAGTTCTTC. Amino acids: CASSGWGDEQFF.

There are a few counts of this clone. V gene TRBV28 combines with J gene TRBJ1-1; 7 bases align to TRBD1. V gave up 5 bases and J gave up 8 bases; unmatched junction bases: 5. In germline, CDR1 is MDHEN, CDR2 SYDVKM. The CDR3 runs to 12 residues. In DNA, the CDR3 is TGTGCCAGCAGTGGAGAGGGGGCCGAAGCTTTCTTT. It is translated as CASSGEGAEAFF.

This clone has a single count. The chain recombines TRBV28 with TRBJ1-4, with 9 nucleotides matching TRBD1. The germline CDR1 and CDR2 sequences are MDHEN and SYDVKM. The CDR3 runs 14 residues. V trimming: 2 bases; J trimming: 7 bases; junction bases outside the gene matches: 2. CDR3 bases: TGTGCCAGCAGTTTACTGACAGGGGGTGAAAAACTGTTTTTT. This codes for CASSLLTGGEKLFF.

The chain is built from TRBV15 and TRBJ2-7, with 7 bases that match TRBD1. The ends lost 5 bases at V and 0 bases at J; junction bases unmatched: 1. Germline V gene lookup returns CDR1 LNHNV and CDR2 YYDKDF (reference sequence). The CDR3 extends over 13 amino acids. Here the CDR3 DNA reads TGTGCCACCAGCCGGGACAGCTCCTACGAGCAGTACTTC. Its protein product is CATSRDSSYEQYF.

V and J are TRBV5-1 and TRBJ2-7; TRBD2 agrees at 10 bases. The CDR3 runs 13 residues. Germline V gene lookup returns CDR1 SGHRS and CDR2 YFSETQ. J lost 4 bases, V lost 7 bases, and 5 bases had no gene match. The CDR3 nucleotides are TGCGCCAGCCGAGCTAGCGGGAGTTACGAGCAGTACTTC. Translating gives CASRASGSYEQYF.

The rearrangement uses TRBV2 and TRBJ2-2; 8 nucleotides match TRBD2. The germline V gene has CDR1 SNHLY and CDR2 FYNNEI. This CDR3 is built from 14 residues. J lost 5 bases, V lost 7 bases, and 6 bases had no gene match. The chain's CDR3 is CASNERESTGELFF. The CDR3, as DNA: TGTGCCAGCAACGAGCGGGAGAGTACCGGGGAGCTGTTTTTT. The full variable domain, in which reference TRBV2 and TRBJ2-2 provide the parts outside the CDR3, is EPEVTQTPSHQVTQMGQEVILRCVPISNHLYFYWYRQILGQKVEFLVSFYNNEISEKSEIFDDQFSVERPDGSNFTLKIRSTKLEDSAMYFCASNERESTGELFFGEGSRLTVL.

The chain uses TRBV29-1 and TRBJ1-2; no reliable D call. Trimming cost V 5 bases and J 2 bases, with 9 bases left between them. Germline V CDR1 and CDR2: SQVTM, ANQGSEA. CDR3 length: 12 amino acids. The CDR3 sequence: CSVTGSNYGYTF. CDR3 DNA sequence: TGCAGCGTTACCGGGTCGAACTATGGCTACACCTTC.

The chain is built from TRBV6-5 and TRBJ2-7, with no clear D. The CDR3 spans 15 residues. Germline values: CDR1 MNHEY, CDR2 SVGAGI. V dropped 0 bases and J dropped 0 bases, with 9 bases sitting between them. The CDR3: CASSYSMEFSYEQYF. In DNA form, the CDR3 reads TGTGCCAGCAGTTACTCGATGGAGTTCTCCTACGAGCAGTACTTC.

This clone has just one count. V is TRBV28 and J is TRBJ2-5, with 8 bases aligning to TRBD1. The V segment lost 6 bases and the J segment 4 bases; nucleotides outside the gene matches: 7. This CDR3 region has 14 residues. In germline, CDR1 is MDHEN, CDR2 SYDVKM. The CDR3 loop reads CASSLTGAGETQYF. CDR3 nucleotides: TGTGCCAGCAGCCTGACAGGGGCAGGAGAGACCCAGTACTTC.

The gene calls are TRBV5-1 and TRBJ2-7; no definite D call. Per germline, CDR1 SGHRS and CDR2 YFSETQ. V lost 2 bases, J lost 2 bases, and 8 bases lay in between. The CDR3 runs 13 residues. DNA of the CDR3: TGCGCCAGCAGCTTTGGAGTTACCTACGAGCAGTACTTC. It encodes CASSFGVTYEQYF.

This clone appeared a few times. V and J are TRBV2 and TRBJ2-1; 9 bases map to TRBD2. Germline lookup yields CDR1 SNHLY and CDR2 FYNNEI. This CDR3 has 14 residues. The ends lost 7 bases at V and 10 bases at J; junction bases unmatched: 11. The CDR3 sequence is CASKNWREGAEQFF. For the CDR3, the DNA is TGTGCCAGCAAGAACTGGCGGGAGGGCGCCGAGCAGTTCTTC. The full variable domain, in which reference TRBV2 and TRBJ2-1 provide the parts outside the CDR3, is EPEVTQTPSHQVTQMGQEVILRCVPISNHLYFYWYRQILGQKVEFLVSFYNNEISEKSEIFDDQFSVERPDGSNFTLKIRSTKLEDSAMYFCASKNWREGAEQFFGPGTRLTVL.

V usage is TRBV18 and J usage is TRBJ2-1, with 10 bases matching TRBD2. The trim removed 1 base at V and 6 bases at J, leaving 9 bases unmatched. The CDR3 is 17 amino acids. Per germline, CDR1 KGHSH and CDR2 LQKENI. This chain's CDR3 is CASSPLASGSGVNEQFF. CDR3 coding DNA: TGTGCCAGCTCACCACTGGCTAGCGGGAGTGGGGTCAATGAGCAGTTCTTC. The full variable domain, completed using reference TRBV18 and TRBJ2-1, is NAGVMQNPRHLVRRRGQEARLRCSPMKGHSHVYWYRQLPEEGLKFMVYLQKENIIDESGMPKERFSAEFPKEGPSILRIQQVVRGDSAAYFCASSPLASGSGVNEQFFGPGTRLTVL.

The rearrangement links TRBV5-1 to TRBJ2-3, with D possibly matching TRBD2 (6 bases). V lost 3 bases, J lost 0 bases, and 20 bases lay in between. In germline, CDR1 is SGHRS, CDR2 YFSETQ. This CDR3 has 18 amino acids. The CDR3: CASSYGRAGLLSTDTQYF. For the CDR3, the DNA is TGCGCCAGCAGCTATGGCCGGGCGGGACTTCTTAGCACAGATACGCAGTATTTT.

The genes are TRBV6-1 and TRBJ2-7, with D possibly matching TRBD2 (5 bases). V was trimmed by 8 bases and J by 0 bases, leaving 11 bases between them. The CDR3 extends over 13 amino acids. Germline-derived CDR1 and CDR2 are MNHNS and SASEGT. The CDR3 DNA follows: TGTGCCAGCCGCAAAGGGAGCTCCTACGAGCAGTACTTC. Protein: CASRKGSSYEQYF.